This T cell receptor beta chain was observed in a study of cytomegalovirus exposure and HLA in healthy donors. Study-wide results and limits: Solely CMV serostatus was available to characterize immune exposure. Relative to equally common others, HLA-associated TCR beta chains showed greater clonal expansion in a later analysis. HLA alleles were associated with some 16,000 TCR beta sequences in a later analysis at 0.05 false discovery rate.

About this clone: No antigen is known for it.

The V gene lost 4 bases and the J gene lost 2 bases, with 19 bases spanning the gap. This CDR3 comprises 17 residues. The germline CDR1 and CDR2 sequences are MDHEN and SYDVKM. PCR amplification relied on 60 Vbeta primers (plus 13 Jbeta primers). Clones were sequenced by immunoSEQ multiplex PCR, and TCRdb holds only the in-frame ones, with some missing. This table holds a few hundred thousand clones, nearly 80% found once. The chain joins TRBV28 to TRBJ2-3, with D uncertain. Material for sequencing was PBMCs. The TCR originated in a man aged 18 to 30 in good health and CMV-seronegative. The CDR3 DNA sequence: TGTGCCAGCAGTTCGTCCCCCTCTATCACCTACACAGATACGCAGTATTTT. Translated, it gives CASSSSPSITYTDTQYF. The variable domain in full, with the rest retrieved from reference TRBV28 and TRBJ2-3, is DVKVTQSSRYLVKRTGEKVFLECVQDMDHENMFWYRQDPGLGLRLIYFSYDVKMKEKGDIPEGYSVSREKKERFSLILESASTNQTSMYLCASSSSPSITYTDTQYFGPGTRLTVL.